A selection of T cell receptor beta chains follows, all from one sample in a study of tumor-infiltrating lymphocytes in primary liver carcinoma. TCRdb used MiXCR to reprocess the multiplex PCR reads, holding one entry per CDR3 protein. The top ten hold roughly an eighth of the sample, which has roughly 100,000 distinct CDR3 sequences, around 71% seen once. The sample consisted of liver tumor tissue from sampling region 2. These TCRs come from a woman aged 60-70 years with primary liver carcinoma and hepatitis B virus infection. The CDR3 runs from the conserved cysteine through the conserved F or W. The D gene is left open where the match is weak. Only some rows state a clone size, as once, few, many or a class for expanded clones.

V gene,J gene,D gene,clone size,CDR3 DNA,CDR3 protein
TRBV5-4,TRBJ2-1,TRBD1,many,TGTGCCAGCAGCTCGTACAGGGGGAGCCCCAATGAGCAGTTCTTC,CASSSYRGSPNEQFF
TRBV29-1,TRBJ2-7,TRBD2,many,TGCAGCGCCTTTGGACTAGCGGCCCCCCTGAGCTCCTACGAGCAGTACTTC,CSAFGLAAPLSSYEQYF
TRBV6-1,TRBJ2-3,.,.,TGTGCCAGCGGTAGGGCCACCTCTAACACAGATACGCGGTATTTT,CASGRATSNTDTRYF
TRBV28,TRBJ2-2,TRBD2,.,TGTGCCAGCAGCGACAAGCGGGAGACGTACACCGGGAAGCTGTTTTTT,CASSDKRETYTGKLFF
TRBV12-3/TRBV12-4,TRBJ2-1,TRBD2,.,TGTGCCAGCAGCTACGGTACTAGCGGGATTACTGAGTACAATGAGCAGTTCTTC,CASSYGTSGITEYNEQFF
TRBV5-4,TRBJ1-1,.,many,TGTGCCAGCAGCTTGGAGCAGAGGAACACTGAAGCTTTCTTT,CASSLEQRNTEAFF
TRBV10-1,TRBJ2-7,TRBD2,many,TGCGCCAGCAGTGTCGATAGCGGGAGTCCCGAGCAGTACTTC,CASSVDSGSPEQYF
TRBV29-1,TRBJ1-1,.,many,TGCAGCGTTCGTGTGGGCTCTGAAGCTTTCTTT,CSVRVGSEAFF
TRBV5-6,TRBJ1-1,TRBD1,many,TGTGCCAGCAGCTACACAGGGGGCCGGGGAGCTTTCTTT,CASSYTGGRGAFF
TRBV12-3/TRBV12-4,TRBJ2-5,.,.,TGTACCAGCAAAACGCTAGGCATCGGGGAGACCCAGTACTTC,CTSKTLGIGETQYF
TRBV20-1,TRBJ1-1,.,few,TGCAGTGTAGGGGATTCAATGGACACTGAAGCTTTCTTT,CSVGDSMDTEAFF
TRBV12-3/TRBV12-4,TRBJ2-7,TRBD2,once,TGTGCCAACAGCCCCTCTAGCGGGAGTTGGTACGAGCAGTACTTC,CANSPSSGSWYEQYF
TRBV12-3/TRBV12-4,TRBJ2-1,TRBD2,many,TGTGCCAGCAGTAGGACTAGCAATGAGCAGTTCTTC,CASSRTSNEQFF
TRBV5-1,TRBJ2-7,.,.,TGCGCCAGCAGCCCCGGGACGATGGGCTCCTACGAACAGTACTTC,CASSPGTMGSYEQYF
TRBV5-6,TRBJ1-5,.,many,TGTGCCAGCAGTCACCAGGGAAATAGCAATCAGCCCCAGCATTTT,CASSHQGNSNQPQHF
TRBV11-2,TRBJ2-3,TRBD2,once,TGTGCCAGCAGACCTGGACTAGCGGGCCCAGATACACTGTATTTT,CASRPGLAGPDTLYF
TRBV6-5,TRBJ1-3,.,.,TGTGCCAGCAGTTACTCGCTCCAGGTAGCAGTTGGAAACAACATATATTTT,CASSYSLQVAVGNNIYF
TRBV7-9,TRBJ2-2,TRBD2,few,TGTGCCAGCAGCCTCATGGGCGGGAGAGGTGGGACCGGGGAGCTGTTTTTT,CASSLMGGRGGTGELFF
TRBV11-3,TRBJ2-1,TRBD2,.,TGTGCCAGAAGTTTAGGTCGGGAGGAGTGGGGTGTCGATGAGCAGTTCTTC,CARSLGREEWGVDEQFF
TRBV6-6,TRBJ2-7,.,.,TGTGCCAGCAGGAGACGGGACGGGGCCTACGGACAGTACTTC,CASRRRDGAYGQYF
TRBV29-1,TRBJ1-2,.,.,TGCAGCGCCACTAGCGGGACTGGCTATCGCTACACCTTC,CSATSGTGYRYTF
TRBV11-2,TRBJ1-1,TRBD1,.,TGTGCCGGCGCTGTCTCAGGGGGCCTTAAGAACACTGAAGCTTTCTTT,CAGAVSGGLKNTEAFF
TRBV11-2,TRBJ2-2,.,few,TGTGCCAGCAGCTTAGTGTCGCACACCGGGGAGCTGTTCTTT,CASSLVSHTGELFF
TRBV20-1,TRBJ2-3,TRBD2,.,TGCAGTGCTAGTTCTAGCGGGAGTCCAGATACGCAGTATTTT,CSASSSGSPDTQYF
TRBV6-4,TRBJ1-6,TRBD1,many,TGTGCCAGCAGTGACTCAGACAGGGGCTTTTTGACACCCCTCCACTTT,CASSDSDRGFLTPLHF
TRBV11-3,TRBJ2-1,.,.,TGTGCCAGCAGTCGTACCAATTACAATGAGCAGTTCTTC,CASSRTNYNEQFF
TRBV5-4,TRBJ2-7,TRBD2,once,TGTGCCAGCAGCCCCCGCGGGGGTGGCAAAGCCTACGAGCAGTACTTC,CASSPRGGGKAYEQYF
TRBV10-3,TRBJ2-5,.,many,TGTGCCATCAGTGAAGGGGGGTCGGAAGAGACCCAGTACTTC,CAISEGGSEETQYF
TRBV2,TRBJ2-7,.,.,TGTGCCAGCAGTGAAGCGGGGGGTTTCCGGACCTACGAGCAGTACTTC,CASSEAGGFRTYEQYF
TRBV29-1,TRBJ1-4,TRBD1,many,TGCAGCGTGGGACAGTATGGCGAAAAACTGTTTTTT,CSVGQYGEKLFF
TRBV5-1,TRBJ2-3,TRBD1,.,TGCGCCAGCAGCTTGGCCGGTGACAGGGGTACAGATACACAGTATTTT,CASSLAGDRGTDTQYF
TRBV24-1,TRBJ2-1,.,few,TGTGCCACCAGTGATGCGGGGACAGGGGCGAATTTAGCGGGAGATGGGCGATACAATGAGCAGTTCTTC,CATSDAGTGANLAGDGRYNEQFF
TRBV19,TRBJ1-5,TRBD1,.,TGTGCCAGTAGATGGGACAGCACCAATCAGCCCCAGCATTTT,CASRWDSTNQPQHF
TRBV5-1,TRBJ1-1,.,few,TGCGCCAGCAGCCCTGGACAAATTTACACTGAAGCTGTCTTT,CASSPGQIYTEAVF
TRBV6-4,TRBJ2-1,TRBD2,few,TGTGCCAGCAGTGACTTTAGCGGGCAAAGCAATGAGCAGTTCTTC,CASSDFSGQSNEQFF
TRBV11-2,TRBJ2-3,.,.,TGTGTCAGCAGTCCGGCCCCCAGGGGCAAAGGAACAGATGCGCAGTATTTT,CVSSPAPRGKGTDAQYF
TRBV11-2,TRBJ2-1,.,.,TGTGCCAGCAGCTGGACTCGGGGGAGTCAGGTCTTCTTC,CASSWTRGSQVFF
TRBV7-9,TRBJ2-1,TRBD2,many,TGTGCCAGCACGATTAGCGGGAATCCCAATGAGCAGTTCTTC,CASTISGNPNEQFF
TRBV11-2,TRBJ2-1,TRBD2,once,TGTGCCAACAGCAGGAGACTAGCGGGAGGACAGGGGGATGAGCAGTTCTTC,CANSRRLAGGQGDEQFF
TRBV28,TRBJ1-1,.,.,TGTGCCAGCACCTCGTCAGGACGGAACACTGAAGCTTTCTTT,CASTSSGRNTEAFF
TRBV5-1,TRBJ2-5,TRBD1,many,TGCGCCAGCAGCTTGGGTGACAGGGCTCAAGAGACCCAGTACTTC,CASSLGDRAQETQYF
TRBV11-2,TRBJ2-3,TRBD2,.,TGTACCAGCAGTCCAGGGACTAGCGGGAGCACAAATACGCAGTATTTT,CTSSPGTSGSTNTQYF
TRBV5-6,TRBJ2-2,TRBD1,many,TGTGCCAGCAGTAGTAGGGGGCTCGGGAACACCGGGGAGCTGTTTTTT,CASSSRGLGNTGELFF
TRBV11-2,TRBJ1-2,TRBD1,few,TGTGCCAGCAGCCTAGGGGACAGCTTCTATGGCTACCCCTTC,CASSLGDSFYGYPF
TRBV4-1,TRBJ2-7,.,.,TGCGCCAGCAGTCAAGCGAAGAGCTCCTACGAGCAGTACTTC,CASSQAKSSYEQYF
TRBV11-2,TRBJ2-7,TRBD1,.,TGTGCCAGTAGATACGTGACAGGGCCCTACGAGCAGTACTTC,CASRYVTGPYEQYF
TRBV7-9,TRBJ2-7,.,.,TGTCCCAGCAGCCCCATGGGGCGACAAATGGCCTCCTACGAGCAGTACTTC,CPSSPMGRQMASYEQYF